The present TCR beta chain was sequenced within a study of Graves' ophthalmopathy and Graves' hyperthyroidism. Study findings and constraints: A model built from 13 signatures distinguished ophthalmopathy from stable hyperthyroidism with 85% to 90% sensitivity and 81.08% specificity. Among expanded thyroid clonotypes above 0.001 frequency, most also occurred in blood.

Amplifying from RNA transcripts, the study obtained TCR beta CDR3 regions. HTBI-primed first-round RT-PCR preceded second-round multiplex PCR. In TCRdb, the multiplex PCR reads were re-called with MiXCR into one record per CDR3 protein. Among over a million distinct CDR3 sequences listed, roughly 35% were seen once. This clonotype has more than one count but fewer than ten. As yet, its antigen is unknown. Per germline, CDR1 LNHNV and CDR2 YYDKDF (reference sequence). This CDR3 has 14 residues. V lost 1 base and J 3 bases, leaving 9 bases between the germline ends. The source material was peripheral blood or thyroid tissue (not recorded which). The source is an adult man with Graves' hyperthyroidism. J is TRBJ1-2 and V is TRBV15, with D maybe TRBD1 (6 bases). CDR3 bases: TGTGCCACCAGCAGAGTGGCAGGGGACTATGGCTACACCTTC. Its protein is CATSRVAGDYGYTF.